Below, 8 T cell receptor beta chains from the same sample are listed, as sequenced in a study of blood T cells in healthy people across ages. The authors ran a second PCR of about 7 to 11 cycles using a sample-barcoded 5' primer and a J-beta primer mix. TCRdb reprocessed the 5' RACE reads via MiXCR and lists one record per CDR3 protein. The repertoire has hundreds of thousands of distinct CDR3 sequences, 20% to 25% of them found once; the top ten carry roughly 3.6%. The specimen sequenced was blood. The receptor source for this set is a man aged 70-80 years in good health.

A few counts support this clonotype. This sequence joins TRBV4-1 and TRBJ2-4; 8 bases map to TRBD2. Looked up from germline, CDR1 is MGHRA and CDR2 is YSYEKL. J gave up 0 bases and V 0 bases, and 7 bases lay outside the gene matches. CDR3 size: 18 residues. The chain's CDR3 is CASSQELSSGLAKNIQYF. In DNA form, the CDR3 reads TGCGCCAGCAGCCAAGAATTATCTAGCGGGTTAGCCAAAAACATTCAGTACTTC.

V is TRBV24-1 and J is TRBJ2-1; a weak D match, TRBD2 (6 bases). Matching the DNA end better, TRBJ2-7 makes the J call doubtful. Germline V CDR1 and CDR2: KGHDR, SFDVKD. This CDR3 is built from 13 residues. The CDR3: CATSDSGGREQYF. The DNA of the CDR3 is TGTGCCACCAGTGATTCCGGGGGACGCGAGCAGTACTTC.

This sequence joins TRBV21-1 and TRBJ1-2. TRBV21-1 represents a pseudogene. The CDR3 sequence is 15 residues long. This chain's CDR3 is CASSKVGCKGYGYTF. Here the CDR3 DNA reads TGTGCCAGCAGCAAAGTCGGGTGTAAAGGCTATGGCTACACCTTC.

The chain joins TRBV20-1 to TRBJ2-1; unclear D gene. This CDR3 is built from 14 residues. V was pared by 6 bases and J by 8 bases, with 20 bases between. Germline CDR1 reads DFQATT; CDR2 reads SNEGSKA (reference sequence). In DNA form, the CDR3 reads TGCAGTGCGGACGTTTCTTTTCTTACAGATGAGCAGTTCTTC. This codes for CSADVSFLTDEQFF.

This clonotype occurred a few times. The chain is built from TRBV7-3 and TRBJ2-6; the D is unclear. Germline V CDR1 and CDR2: SGHTA, FQGTGA. Trimming removed 5 bases from V and 0 bases from J, with 23 bases in between. CDR3 size: 20 residues. DNA of the CDR3: TGTGCCAGCAGCCCAATAAAAGGAAGCCACCGTTTCTCTGGGGCCAACGTCCTGACTTTC. Its translation: CASSPIKGSHRFSGANVLTF. Full variable domain (rest looked up from reference TRBV7-3 and TRBJ2-6): GAGVSQTPSNKVTEKGKYVELRCDPISGHTALYWYRQSLGQGPEFLIYFQGTGAADDSGLPNDRFFAVRPEGSVSTLKIQRTERGDSAVYLCASSPIKGSHRFSGANVLTFGAGSRLTVL.

The chain couples TRBV24-1 to TRBJ1-1; TRBD1 matches 7 bases. With 4 bases clipped from V and 4 bases from J, the junction kept 2 bases outside the gene matches. CDR3 length: 13 residues. Germline values: CDR1 KGHDR, CDR2 SFDVKD. As DNA, the CDR3 is TGTGCCACCAGTGACAACAGGGGCACTGAAGCTTTCTTT. It codes for CATSDNRGTEAFF.

The chain couples TRBV7-8 to TRBJ2-1; 10 bases are a match to TRBD2. CDR3 length: 16 residues. V dropped 7 bases and J dropped 9; count of bases not matched to a gene: 15. Germline assignment: CDR1 SGHVS and CDR2 FQNEAQ. Here the CDR3 reads CASTRSGAGGPPEQFF. In nucleotides, the CDR3 is TGTGCCAGCACCCGATCAGGAGCGGGAGGGCCACCTGAGCAGTTCTTC.

This chain joins TRBV27 and TRBJ1-4; no reliable D call. The CDR3 runs 13 residues. The germline V gene has CDR1 MNHEY and CDR2 SMNVEV (reference sequence). V lost 4 bases, J lost 8 bases, and 11 bases lay in between. The CDR3: CASSSWDREKLFF. DNA of the CDR3: TGTGCCAGCAGTTCCTGGGATAGGGAAAAACTGTTTTTT.